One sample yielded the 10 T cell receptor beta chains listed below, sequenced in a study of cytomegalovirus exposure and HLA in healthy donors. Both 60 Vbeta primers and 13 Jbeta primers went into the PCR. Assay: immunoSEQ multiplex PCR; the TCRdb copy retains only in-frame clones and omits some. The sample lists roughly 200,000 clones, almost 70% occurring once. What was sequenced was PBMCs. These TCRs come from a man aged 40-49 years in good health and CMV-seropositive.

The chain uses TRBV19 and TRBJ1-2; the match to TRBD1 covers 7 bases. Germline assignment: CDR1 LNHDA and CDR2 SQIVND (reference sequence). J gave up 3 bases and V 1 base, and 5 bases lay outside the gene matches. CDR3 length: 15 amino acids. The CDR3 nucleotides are TGTGCCAGTAGTATAGGGACAGGACCATACTATGGCTACACCTTC. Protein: CASSIGTGPYYGYTF.

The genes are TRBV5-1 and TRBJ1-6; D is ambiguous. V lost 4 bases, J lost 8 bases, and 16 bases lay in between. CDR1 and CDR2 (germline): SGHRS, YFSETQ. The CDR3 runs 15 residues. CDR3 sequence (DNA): TGCGCCAGCAGCATTTTCGGACGGACTGATTCACCCCTCCACTTT. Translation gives CASSIFGRTDSPLHF.

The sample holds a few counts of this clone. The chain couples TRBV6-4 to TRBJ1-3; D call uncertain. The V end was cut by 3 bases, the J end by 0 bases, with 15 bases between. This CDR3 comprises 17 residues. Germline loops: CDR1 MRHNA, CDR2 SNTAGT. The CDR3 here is CASSESPVGHSGNTIYF. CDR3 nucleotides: TGTGCCAGCAGTGAGTCGCCTGTGGGCCACTCTGGAAACACCATATATTTT.

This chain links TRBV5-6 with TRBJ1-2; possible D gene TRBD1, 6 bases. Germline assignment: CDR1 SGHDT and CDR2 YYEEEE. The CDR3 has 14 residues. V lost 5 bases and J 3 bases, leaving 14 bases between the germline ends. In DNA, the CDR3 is TGTGCCAGCAGGTTGACAGGTGGAGACTATGGCTACACCTTC. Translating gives CASRLTGGDYGYTF. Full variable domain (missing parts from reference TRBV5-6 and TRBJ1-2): DAGVTQSPTHLIKTRGQQVTLRCSPKSGHDTVSWYQQALGQGPQFIFQYYEEEERQRGNFPDRFSGHQFPNYSSELNVNALLLGDSALYLCASRLTGGDYGYTFGSGTRLTVV.

The CDR3 DNA follows: TGTGCCAGCAGCTTCGGACAGTCCTCTGGGGCCAACGTCCTGACTTTC. Amino acids: CASSFGQSSGANVLTF. J is TRBJ2-6 and V is TRBV7-9; possible D gene TRBD1, 6 bases. Germline V gene data show CDR1 as SEHNR and CDR2 as FQNEAQ (reference sequence). This CDR3 region has 16 residues. Trimming removed 3 bases at V and 0 bases at J, with 9 bases between.

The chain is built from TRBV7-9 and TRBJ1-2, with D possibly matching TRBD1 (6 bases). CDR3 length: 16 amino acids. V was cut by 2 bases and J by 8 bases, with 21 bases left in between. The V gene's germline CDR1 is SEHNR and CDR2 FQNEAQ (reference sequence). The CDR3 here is CASSLWGRGRGAGYTF. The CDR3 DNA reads TGTGCCAGCAGCTTATGGGGCCGCGGCAGGGGAGCCGGCTACACCTTC.

CDR3 DNA: TGTGCCAGCAGCCCTCGCCCGGTGGGGGCCGCGAACACCGGGGAGCTGTTTTTT. Residues: CASSPRPVGAANTGELFF. The V and J genes are TRBV7-7 and TRBJ2-2; D is perhaps TRBD1 (6 bases). The germline V gene encodes CDR1 SSHAT and CDR2 FNYEAQ (reference sequence). The CDR3 covers 18 residues. Trimming stripped 5 bases from V and 0 bases from J, with 19 bases between.

CDR3 amino acids: CASSHGGARTGELFF. The CDR3 DNA reads TGTGCCAGCAGCCACGGGGGGGCCCGAACCGGGGAGCTGTTTTTT. The rearrangement uses TRBV7-2 and TRBJ2-2, with 8 bases matching TRBD2. V trimming: 5 bases; J trimming: 5 bases; junction bases outside the gene matches: 7. This CDR3 is 15 amino acids long. Germline V gene sequence: CDR1 SGHTA, CDR2 FQGNSA.

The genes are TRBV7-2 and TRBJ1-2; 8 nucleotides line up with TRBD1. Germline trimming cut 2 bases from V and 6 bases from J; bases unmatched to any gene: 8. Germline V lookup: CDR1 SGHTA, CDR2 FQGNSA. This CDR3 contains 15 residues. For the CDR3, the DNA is TGTGCCAGCAGCTTAAGCTGGCAGGGGGCGAATGGCTACACCTTC. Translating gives CASSLSWQGANGYTF.

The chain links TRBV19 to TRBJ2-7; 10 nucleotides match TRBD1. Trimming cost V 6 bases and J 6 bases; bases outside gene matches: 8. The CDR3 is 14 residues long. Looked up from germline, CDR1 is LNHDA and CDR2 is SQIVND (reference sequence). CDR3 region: CASSQRDRGSEQYF. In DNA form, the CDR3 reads TGTGCCAGTAGCCAACGGGACAGGGGCAGCGAGCAGTACTTC.